Described below is a single T cell receptor (beta chain) sequence and its context. Clones were read by immunoSEQ multiplex PCR, and TCRdb kept only the in-frame ones, dropping some. This sample has 110,000 or so clones; 85% to 90% occur once, and the top ten carry 3.5%. The data were obtained in a study of T cell responses to AZD1222 COVID-19 vaccine. This CDR3 is 11 amino acids long. Per germline, CDR1 DFQATT and CDR2 SNEGSKA (reference sequence). V lost 5 bases and J lost 1, with 5 bases in between. V gene TRBV20-1 combines with J gene TRBJ1-1; D is unclear. The receptor's source is an adult who received the AZD1222 COVID-19 vaccine. The input for sequencing was peripheral blood, taken 28 days after the second AZD1222 dose. This CDR3 is CSAPTNTEAFF. CDR3 DNA: TGCAGTGCTCCAACGAACACTGAAGCTTTCTTT.